Each of the 11 T cell receptor beta chains below was sequenced from the same sample in a study of T-cell memory formation after mild COVID-19. From the 5' RACE reads, TCRdb called clonotypes with MiXCR, one entry per CDR3 protein. Altogether roughly 350,000 distinct CDR3 sequences are present, around 21% being singletons, with the ten largest covering around 12%. Sequencing was done on a sample of PBMCs or a T cell subset sorted from them (not recorded which). The source is an adult woman who had mild COVID-19 (a few samples of this study predate the infection). Cell type and time point are not known.

This chain uses TRBV18 with TRBJ2-7; D unresolved. This CDR3 is built from 13 residues. Per germline, CDR1 KGHSH and CDR2 LQKENI. Trimming pared 1 base from V and 5 bases from J, leaving 9 bases between. The CDR3 bases are TGTGCCAGCTCACCACTCGGACGCGACGAGCAGTACTTC. Amino acids: CASSPLGRDEQYF.

This sequence joins TRBV20-1 and TRBJ2-5, with a possible D match to TRBD1 (5 bases). The germline CDR1 and CDR2 sequences are DFQATT and SNEGSKA (reference sequence). The CDR3 length is 15 residues. Trimming pared 6 bases from V and 2 bases from J, leaving 19 bases between. The CDR3 coding sequence is TGCAGTGCAGCATCAAGGGGTCAGACACAAGAGACCCAGTACTTC. It translates to CSAASRGQTQETQYF.

The chain is built from TRBV7-8 and TRBJ2-3, with TRBD2 matching 9 bases. Germline-derived CDR1 and CDR2 are SGHVS and FQNEAQ. V dropped 0 bases and J dropped 4; count of bases not matched to a gene: 8. The CDR3 is made up of 17 amino acids. The DNA for the CDR3 is TGTGCCAGCAGCTTAGCGGCAGCGACTAGCGGATCAGATACGCAGTATTTT. Translated, it gives CASSLAAATSGSDTQYF. The complete variable domain, with remaining parts taken from reference TRBV7-8 and TRBJ2-3, reads GAGVSQSPRYKVAKRGQDVALRCDPISGHVSLFWYQQALGQGPEFLTYFQNEAQLDKSGLPSDRFFAERPEGSVSTLKIQRTQQEDSAVYLCASSLAAATSGSDTQYFGPGTRLTVL.

The chain employs TRBV5-1 and TRBJ1-2; TRBD1 might be the D (6 bases). This CDR3 is 12 amino acids long. In germline, CDR1 is SGHRS, CDR2 YFSETQ. The V gene lost 0 bases and the J gene lost 8 bases, with 8 bases spanning the gap. CDR3 sequence reads: CASSLEGDGYTF. DNA of the CDR3: TGCGCCAGCAGCTTGGAGGGGGACGGCTACACCTTC.

This clonotype was seen a few times. The V call is TRBV29-1, the J call TRBJ2-7; unclear D gene. With 2 bases removed from V and 0 bases from J, the gap between germline ends came to 8 bases. The CDR3 is made up of 13 amino acids. Germline assignment: CDR1 SQVTM and CDR2 ANQGSEA. CDR3: CSVELPDSYEQYF. The CDR3 DNA follows: TGCAGCGTTGAATTGCCGGACTCCTACGAGCAGTACTTC.

This clonotype showed up just a few times. This sequence joins TRBV30 and TRBJ1-2, with unresolved D. There are 15 residues in the CDR3. Trimming cost V 2 bases and J 3 bases, with 16 bases left between them. Germline V CDR1 and CDR2: GTSNPN, SVGIG (reference sequence). This CDR3 reads CAWSYAGYWDYGYTF. DNA of the CDR3: TGTGCCTGGAGTTACGCGGGGTATTGGGACTATGGCTACACCTTC.

The J gene is TRBJ1-2, the V gene TRBV1; the tabulated D call, TRBD1, remains unverified against the DNA. TRBV1 is designated a pseudogene. The CDR3 contains 16 residues. CDR3 amino acids: CTSSLDRPNSNYGYTF. The CDR3 DNA reads TGCACCAGCAGCTTGGACAGACCTAACTCAAACTATGGCTACACCTTC.

The chain uses TRBV5-1 and TRBJ1-4; 8 nucleotides line up with TRBD1. Germline-derived CDR1 and CDR2 are SGHRS and YFSETQ. The V gene end was trimmed by 1 base and the J gene end by 13 bases; junction bases not matched to a gene: 6. The CDR3 loop spans 13 amino acids. The CDR3 loop reads CASSLIQGAGLFF. The CDR3 DNA follows: TGCGCCAGCAGCTTGATCCAGGGGGCTGGACTGTTTTTT.

This clonotype showed up just a few times. The CDR3, as DNA: TGTGCCAGCAGTGCGGGCATAGAGAACACCGGGGAGCTGTTTTTT. This gives the protein CASSAGIENTGELFF. The J gene is TRBJ2-2, the V gene TRBV2; D is undetermined. CDR1 and CDR2 from the germline V gene are SNHLY and FYNNEI. This CDR3 has 15 residues. The V end was cut by 4 bases, the J end by 1 base, with 10 bases between.

Many counts were recorded for this clonotype. The chain joins TRBV5-1 to TRBJ2-1; D possibly matches TRBD1 or TRBD2 (5 bases each). Germline assignment: CDR1 SGHRS and CDR2 YFSETQ. CDR3 length equals 15 residues. V was clipped by 4 bases and J by 4 bases, with 15 bases between them. The CDR3 coding sequence is TGCGCCAGCAGCCCTGCCGGGACGGAATACAATGAGCAGTTCTTC. It codes for CASSPAGTEYNEQFF.

The chain has TRBV7-6 and TRBJ1-4, with 7 bases fitting TRBD1. CDR3 length: 16 amino acids. J was trimmed by 5 bases and V by 1 base; bases with no gene match: 7. The V gene's germline CDR1 is SGHVS and CDR2 FNYEAQ. The CDR3 reads CASSLGVTGFNEKLFF. The CDR3 DNA is TGTGCCAGCAGCTTAGGCGTGACAGGGTTCAATGAAAAACTGTTTTTT.